A selection of T cell receptor beta chains follows, all from one sample in a study of T cells in localized non-small cell lung cancer. The repertoire was sequenced with immunoSEQ multiplex PCR; TCRdb's copy has only in-frame clones and lacks some. The sample lists roughly 35,000 clones, approximately 90% occurring once. Sequenced here: peripheral blood, sampled before any cancer treatment. These receptors all stem from a female donor of 60 years or more with stage I lung adenocarcinoma. Each CDR3 is given without its conserved first and last residue. A D gene is named only where the DNA matches it firmly.

d_call: -; v_call: TRBV7-2; j_call: TRBJ2-7; cdr3_aa: ASSLSRGSNEQY
d_call: TRBD1; v_call: TRBV7-9; j_call: TRBJ1-5; cdr3_aa: ASSYTGEDNQPQH
d_call: -; v_call: TRBV25-1; j_call: TRBJ2-2; cdr3_aa: ASSEIPAGELF
d_call: TRBD1; v_call: TRBV6-1; j_call: TRBJ1-5; cdr3_aa: ASGTVWPQH
d_call: -; v_call: TRBV7-2; j_call: TRBJ2-1; cdr3_aa: ASSRGGNSYNEQF
d_call: TRBD1; v_call: TRBV7-7; j_call: TRBJ2-7; cdr3_aa: ASSRGTGSYEQY
d_call: -; v_call: TRBV7-2; j_call: TRBJ1-5; cdr3_aa: ASSDSRNQPQH
d_call: -; v_call: TRBV5-5; j_call: TRBJ2-7; cdr3_aa: ASSLELYEQY
d_call: TRBD1; v_call: TRBV6-6; j_call: TRBJ2-2; cdr3_aa: ASTRDRANTGELF
d_call: -; v_call: TRBV30; j_call: TRBJ2-7; cdr3_aa: AWSVLGSSYEQY